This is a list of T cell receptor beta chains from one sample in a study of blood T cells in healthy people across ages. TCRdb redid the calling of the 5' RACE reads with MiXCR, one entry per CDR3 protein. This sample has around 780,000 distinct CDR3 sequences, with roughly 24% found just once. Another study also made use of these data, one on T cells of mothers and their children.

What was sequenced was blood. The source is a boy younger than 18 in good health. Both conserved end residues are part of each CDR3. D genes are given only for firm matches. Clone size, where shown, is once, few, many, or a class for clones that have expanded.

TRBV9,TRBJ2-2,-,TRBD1,TGTGCCAGCAGCGTAAAAGCGACAGGGCACACCGGGGAGCTGTTTTTT,CASSVKATGHTGELFF
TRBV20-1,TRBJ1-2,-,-,TGCAGTGCTAGTGTGGGAGCTAACTATGGCTACACCTTC,CSASVGANYGYTF
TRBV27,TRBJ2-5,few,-,TGTGCCAGCAACCCGACAGGTTACCTCCAAGAGACCCAGTACTTC,CASNPTGYLQETQYF
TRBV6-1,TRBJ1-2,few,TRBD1,TGTGCCAGCAGTGAAGGCCCAGGGGGAAACTATGGCTACACCTTC,CASSEGPGGNYGYTF
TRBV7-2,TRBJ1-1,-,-,TGTGCCAGCAGCTTTGCAGGGCTCACTGAAGCTTTCTTT,CASSFAGLTEAFF
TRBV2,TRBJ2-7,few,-,TGTGCCAGCAGTGAAGTTGGGGGGACCCATTACGAGCAGTACTTC,CASSEVGGTHYEQYF
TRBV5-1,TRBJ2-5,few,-,TGCGCCAGCAGTCGACTAGAGGGGGGGGATCAAGAGACCCAGTACTTC,CASSRLEGGDQETQYF
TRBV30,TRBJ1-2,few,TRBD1,TGTGCCTGGAGTCAGGGGGTCGGCTATGGCTACACCTTC,CAWSQGVGYGYTF
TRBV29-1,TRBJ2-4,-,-,TGCAGCGTGGGGGGACCTGGGTTTGGCTCTGACATTCAGTACTTC,CSVGGPGFGSDIQYF
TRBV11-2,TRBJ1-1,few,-,TGTGCCAGCAGCCCTTTTTCTGGGATCACTGAAGCTTTCTTT,CASSPFSGITEAFF
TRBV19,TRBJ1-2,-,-,TGTGCCAGTAGCCGTTACGGAGGCGCCAGCAACTATGGCTACACCTTC,CASSRYGGASNYGYTF
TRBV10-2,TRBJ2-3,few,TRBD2,TGCGCCAGCAAGGGTAGACTAGCGGGGCGCACAGATACGCAGTATTTT,CASKGRLAGRTDTQYF
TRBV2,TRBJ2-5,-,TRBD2,TGTGCCAGCAGCGGTAATCACGGGGGGGCGGAGACCCAGTACTTC,CASSGNHGGAETQYF
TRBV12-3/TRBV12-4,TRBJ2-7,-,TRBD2,TGTGCCAGCAGTCCCCGAGATGGGACTAGCGGGGGCCACTCCTACGAGCAGTACTTC,CASSPRDGTSGGHSYEQYF
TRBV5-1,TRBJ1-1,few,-,TGCGCCAGCAGCTTGACAGGACCCGGGGCTGAAGCTTTCTTT,CASSLTGPGAEAFF
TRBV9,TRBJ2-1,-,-,TGTGCCAGCAGCGTAGACCACTATAACAATGAGCAGTTCTTC,CASSVDHYNNEQFF
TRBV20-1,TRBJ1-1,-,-,TGCATGGGACATTGGGTCACTGAAGCTTTCTTT,CMGHWVTEAFF
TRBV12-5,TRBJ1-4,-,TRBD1,TGTGCTAGTGGTTTCCTACTCGGGACAGAAAGTGAAAAACTGTTTTTT,CASGFLLGTESEKLFF
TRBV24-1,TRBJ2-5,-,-,TGTGCCACCAGTGTAGGGGATACCCAGTACTTC,CATSVGDTQYF
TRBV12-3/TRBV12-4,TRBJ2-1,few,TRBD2,TGTGCCAGCAGTGGGGTTGCGGGGGGCCCGTACAATGAGCAGTTCTTC,CASSGVAGGPYNEQFF
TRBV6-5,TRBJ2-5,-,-,TGTGCCAGCAGTTTGAACAGAAAAGAGACCCAGTACTTC,CASSLNRKETQYF
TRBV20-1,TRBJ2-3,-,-,TGCAGTGCTAGGGTACCAGCGGATACGCAGTATTTT,CSARVPADTQYF
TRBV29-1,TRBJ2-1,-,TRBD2,TGCAGCGTTGAATTGTGGACTAGCGGGAGAAGCCCCCCCTCCAATGAGCAGTTCTTC,CSVELWTSGRSPPSNEQFF
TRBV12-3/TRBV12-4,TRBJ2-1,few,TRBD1,TGTGCCAGCAAACCGGGACAGGGGTTCAATGAGCAGTTCTTC,CASKPGQGFNEQFF
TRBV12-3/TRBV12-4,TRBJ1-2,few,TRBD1,TGTGCCAGCAGTTTTAACAGGGGAACGGACTATGGCTACACCTTC,CASSFNRGTDYGYTF
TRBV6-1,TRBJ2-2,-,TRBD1,TGTGCCAGCAGTGCCCGGGACAGAGGGAACACCGGGGAGCTGTTTTTT,CASSARDRGNTGELFF
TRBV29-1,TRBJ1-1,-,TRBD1,TGCAGCGCCGCGACAGGGGGAATTGAAGCTTTCTTT,CSAATGGIEAFF
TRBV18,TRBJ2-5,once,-,TGTGCCAGCTCCCCAAAATCGGGCTCGGGAGCGGAAGAGACCCAGTACTTC,CASSPKSGSGAEETQYF
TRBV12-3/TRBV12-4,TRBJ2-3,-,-,TGTGCCAGCAGTTCCACAGGGAGCGATGGCACAGATACGCAGTATTTT,CASSSTGSDGTDTQYF
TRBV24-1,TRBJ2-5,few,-,TGTGCCACCAGTGATTCTGGCTCCCCAGAGACCCAGTACTTC,CATSDSGSPETQYF
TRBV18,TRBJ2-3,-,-,TGTGCCAGCTCACGACTAGGTACAGATACGCAGTATTTT,CASSRLGTDTQYF
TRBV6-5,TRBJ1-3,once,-,TGTGCCAGCAGCTACGGACAGCTTGGAAACACCATATATTTT,CASSYGQLGNTIYF
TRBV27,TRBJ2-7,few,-,TGTGCCAGCAGTTGGCTCGAGTTGGCCTACGAGCAGTACTTC,CASSWLELAYEQYF
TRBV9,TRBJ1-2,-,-,TGTGCCAGCAGCGCCCAGGGATGGTATGGCTACACCTTC,CASSAQGWYGYTF
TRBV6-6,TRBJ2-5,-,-,TGCGCCAGCATTCTTAGGGGGGGAGAGACCCAGTACTTC,CASILRGGETQYF
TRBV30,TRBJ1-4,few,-,TGTGCCTGGACGGGGACACGGGCTAATGAAAAACTGTTTTTT,CAWTGTRANEKLFF
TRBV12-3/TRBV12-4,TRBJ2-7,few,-,TGTGCCAGCAGTTTAAGGATTGGGGGTCGCGGCTCCTACGAGCAGTACTTC,CASSLRIGGRGSYEQYF
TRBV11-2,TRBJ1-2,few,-,TGTGCCAGCAGTCCGCGTCTTCCCTCCTATGGCTACACCTTC,CASSPRLPSYGYTF
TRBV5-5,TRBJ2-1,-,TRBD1,TGTGCCAGCAGCCCCCCGACGGACAGGGTATTCTTC,CASSPPTDRVFF
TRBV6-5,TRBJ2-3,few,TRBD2,TGTGCCAGCAGTTTTAAGCGGGAAAGCACAGATACGCAGTATTTT,CASSFKRESTDTQYF
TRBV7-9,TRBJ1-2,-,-,TGTGCCAGCAGCTCGGGCATACAGCCCCTCTATGGCTACACCTTC,CASSSGIQPLYGYTF
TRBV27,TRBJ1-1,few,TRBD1,TGTGCCAGCAGTAACGGGACAGCCATTAAGGAAATGAACACTGAAGCTTTCTTT,CASSNGTAIKEMNTEAFF
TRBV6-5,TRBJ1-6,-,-,TGTGCCAGCAGTTACTCGATTCCTCCAAATTATAATTCACCCCTCCACTTT,CASSYSIPPNYNSPLHF
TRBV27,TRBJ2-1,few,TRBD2,TGTGCCAGCAGTTTAGCCCTAGCGGGGCGCTACTCCTACAATGAGCAGTTCTTC,CASSLALAGRYSYNEQFF
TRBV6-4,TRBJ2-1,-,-,TGTGCCAGCAGCGTTCTAGCGCACAGCTCCTACAATGAGCAGTTCTTC,CASSVLAHSSYNEQFF
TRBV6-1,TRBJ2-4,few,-,TGTGCCAGCAGTGAATCGGGTAAAGCCAAAAACATTCAGTACTTC,CASSESGKAKNIQYF
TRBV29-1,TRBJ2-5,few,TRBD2,TGCAGCGTTGAGGGGCTAGCGGGGGGTCCGGAGACCCAGTACTTC,CSVEGLAGGPETQYF
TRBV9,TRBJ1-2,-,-,TGTGCCAGCAGCGTAGTTCCGAGGGTGGGCTATGGCTACACCTTC,CASSVVPRVGYGYTF
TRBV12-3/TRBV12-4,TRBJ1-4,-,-,TGTGCCAGCAGTTTAGCGCCAGGGGTCAATGAAAAACTGTTTTTT,CASSLAPGVNEKLFF
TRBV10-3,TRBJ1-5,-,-,TGTGCCATCATGGGGGAGAGCAATCAGCCCCAGCATTTT,CAIMGESNQPQHF